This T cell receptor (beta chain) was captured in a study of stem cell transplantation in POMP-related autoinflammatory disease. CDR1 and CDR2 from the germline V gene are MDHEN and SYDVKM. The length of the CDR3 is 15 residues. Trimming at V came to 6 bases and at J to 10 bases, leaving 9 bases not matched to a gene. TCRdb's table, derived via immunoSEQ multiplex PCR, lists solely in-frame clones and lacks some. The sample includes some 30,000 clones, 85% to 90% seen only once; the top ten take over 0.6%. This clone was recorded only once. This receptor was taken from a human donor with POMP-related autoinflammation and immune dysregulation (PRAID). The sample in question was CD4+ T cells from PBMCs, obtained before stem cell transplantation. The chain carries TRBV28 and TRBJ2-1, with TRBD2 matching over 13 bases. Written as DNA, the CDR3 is TGTGCCAGCAGCGAGGGACTAGCGGGAAGGCACGAGCAGTTCTTC. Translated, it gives CASSEGLAGRHEQFF.